This T cell receptor (beta chain) was captured in a study of shared clonotypes between healthy human individuals. Study-wide context: Three men and two women, aged 18 to 49, were donors. CD8 memory received one plate per donor, CD8 naive two, CD4 memory three and CD4 naive three.

The assay used deep level. Measured with immunoSEQ multiplex PCR; TCRdb has only the in-frame clones, and not every one. The sample carries some 1 million clones, approximately 76% recorded once. Trimming left V 5 bases short and J 4 bases short, with 14 bases between. The germline V gene has CDR1 LNHDA and CDR2 SQIVND (reference sequence). CDR3 size: 14 residues. The clonotype comes from a man between 18 and 35 years old in good health. The material sequenced was memory CD4+ T cells sorted from blood. The subset was: CD45RA-negative fraction. This chain connects TRBV19 to TRBJ1-2; D unresolved. The CDR3 loop is CASSLTATGYGYTF. The CDR3 coding sequence is TGTGCCAGTAGTTTGACGGCCACTGGCTATGGCTACACCTTC.